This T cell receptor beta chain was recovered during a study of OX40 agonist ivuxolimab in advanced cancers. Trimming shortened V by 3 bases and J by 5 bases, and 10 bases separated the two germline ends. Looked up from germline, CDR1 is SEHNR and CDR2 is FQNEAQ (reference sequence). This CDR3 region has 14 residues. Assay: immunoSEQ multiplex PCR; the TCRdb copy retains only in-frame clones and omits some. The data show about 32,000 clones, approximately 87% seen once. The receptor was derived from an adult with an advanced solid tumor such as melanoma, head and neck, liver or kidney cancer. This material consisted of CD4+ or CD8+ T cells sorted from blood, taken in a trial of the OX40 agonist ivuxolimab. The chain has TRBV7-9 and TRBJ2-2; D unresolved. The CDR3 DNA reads TGTGCCAGCAGCTTTACTTCACGAACCGGGGAGCTGTTTTTT. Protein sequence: CASSFTSRTGELFF.